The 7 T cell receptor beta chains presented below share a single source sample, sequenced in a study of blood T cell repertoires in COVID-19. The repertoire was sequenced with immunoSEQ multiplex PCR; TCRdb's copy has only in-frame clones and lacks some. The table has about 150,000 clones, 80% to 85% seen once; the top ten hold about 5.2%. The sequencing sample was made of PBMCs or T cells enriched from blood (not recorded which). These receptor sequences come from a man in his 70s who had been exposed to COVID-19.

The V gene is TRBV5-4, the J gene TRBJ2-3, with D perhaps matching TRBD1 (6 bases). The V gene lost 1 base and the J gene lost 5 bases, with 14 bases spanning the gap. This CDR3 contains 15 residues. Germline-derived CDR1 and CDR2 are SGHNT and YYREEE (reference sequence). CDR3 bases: TGTGCCAGCAGCTTGCAGGGGTCTCGAGGAGATACGCAGTATTTT. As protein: CASSLQGSRGDTQYF.

The CDR3 loop reads CATSSRGNYGYTF. The CDR3 DNA is TGTGCCACCAGCAGCCGCGGGAACTATGGCTACACCTTC. The V and J genes are TRBV15 and TRBJ1-2; D is unresolved. Germline CDR1 reads LNHNV; CDR2 reads YYDKDF (reference sequence). The V gene lost 3 bases and the J gene lost 2 bases, with 7 bases spanning the gap. This CDR3 spans 13 amino acids.

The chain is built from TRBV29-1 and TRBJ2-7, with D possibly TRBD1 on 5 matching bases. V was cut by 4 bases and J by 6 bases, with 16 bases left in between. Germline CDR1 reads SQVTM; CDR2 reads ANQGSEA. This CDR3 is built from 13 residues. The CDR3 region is CSVGDLQGREQYF. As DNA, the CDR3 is TGCAGCGTTGGGGATCTCCAGGGTCGCGAGCAGTACTTC.

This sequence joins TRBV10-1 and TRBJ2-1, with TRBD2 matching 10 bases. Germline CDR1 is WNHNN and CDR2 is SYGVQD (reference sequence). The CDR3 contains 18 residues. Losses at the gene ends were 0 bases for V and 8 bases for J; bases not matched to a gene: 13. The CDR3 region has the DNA TGCGCCAGCAGTGAGTCAAGTGGAGCGGGGGGGTCCGCGGATGAGCAGTTCTTC. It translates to CASSESSGAGGSADEQFF.

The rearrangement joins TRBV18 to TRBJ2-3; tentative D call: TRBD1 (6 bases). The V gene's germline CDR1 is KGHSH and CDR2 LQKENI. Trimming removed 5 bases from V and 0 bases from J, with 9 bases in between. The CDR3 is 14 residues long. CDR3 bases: TGTGCCAGCTCAGTAGACAGGAGCACAGATACGCAGTATTTT. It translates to CASSVDRSTDTQYF.

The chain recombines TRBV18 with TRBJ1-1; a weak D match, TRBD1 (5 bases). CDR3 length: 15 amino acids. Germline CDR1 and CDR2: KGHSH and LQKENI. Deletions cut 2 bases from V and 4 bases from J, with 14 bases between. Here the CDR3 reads CASSPNRTGGTEAFF. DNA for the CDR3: TGTGCCAGCTCACCAAACAGAACCGGGGGCACTGAAGCTTTCTTT.

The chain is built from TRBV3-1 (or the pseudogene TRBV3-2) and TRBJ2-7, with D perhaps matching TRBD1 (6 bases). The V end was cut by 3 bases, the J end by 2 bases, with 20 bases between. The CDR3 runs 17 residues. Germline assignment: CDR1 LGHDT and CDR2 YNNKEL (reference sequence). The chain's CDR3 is CASSHDFAVEGAYEQYF. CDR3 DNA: TGTGCCAGCAGCCATGATTTTGCGGTTGAGGGGGCCTACGAGCAGTACTTC.